The 7 T cell receptor beta chains in this list originate from one sample, sequenced in a study of T cell repertoires in cytomegalovirus infection. These receptors' antigens are unknown. One entry per CDR3 protein, called by TCRdb with MiXCR from the reads. Here the sample spans 900,000 to 950,000 distinct CDR3 sequences, approximately 31% being singletons. The source material was cultured CD8+ T cells from PBMCs, sampled from culture after CMV antigen stimulation. These receptors were collected from a human donor in good health (CMV status not recorded). Some clones in this sample may be carry-over from other donors' samples.

The CDR3 sequence is CASMWRGRGGANVLTF. Written as DNA, the CDR3 is TGTGCCAGCATGTGGCGGGGACGGGGTGGGGCCAACGTCCTGACTTTC. The rearrangement uses TRBV6-1 and TRBJ2-6; possible D gene TRBD2, 6 bases. CDR1 is MNHNS and CDR2 is SASEGT in the germline V gene. V lost 7 bases and J 3 bases, leaving 16 bases between the germline ends. The CDR3 sequence is 16 residues long.

The V call is TRBV11-2, the J call TRBJ2-1; D gene unclear. The CDR3 runs to 13 residues. Trimming cost V 2 bases and J 5 bases, with 7 bases left between them. The germline V gene has CDR1 SGHAT and CDR2 FQNNGV. The CDR3 DNA follows: TGTGCCAGCAGCTTATCAAGCGACAATGAGCAGTTCTTC. It translates to CASSLSSDNEQFF.

This clonotype was picked up a small number of times. The DNA for the CDR3 is TGTGCCAGCAGCTTGGGAGGGGGGGAGTACAATGAGCAGTTCTTC. This gives the protein CASSLGGGEYNEQFF. The chain employs TRBV5-6 and TRBJ2-1, with a weak D call TRBD2 (7 bases). The CDR3 length is 15 residues. Per germline, CDR1 SGHDT and CDR2 YYEEEE. The ends were cut back, 0 bases at V and 4 bases at J, with 11 bases in the middle.

The chain couples TRBV27 to TRBJ2-7; 8 bases align to TRBD1. The CDR3 is 14 amino acids. The germline gives CDR1 MNHEY, CDR2 SMNVEV (reference sequence). With V trimmed by 6 bases and J by 3 bases, 7 bases remained unmatched. The CDR3 reads CASRDRGTFYEQYF. The CDR3 DNA reads as TGTGCCAGCAGAGACAGGGGAACTTTCTACGAGCAGTACTTC.

This clonotype was picked up a small number of times. This sequence joins TRBV12-3 or TRBV12-4 and TRBJ2-2; D perhaps matches TRBD2 (7 bases). The CDR3 is 14 residues long. The V end was cut by 7 bases, the J end by 7 bases, with 16 bases between. The CDR3 protein is CASNLGGRNGELFF. The CDR3 DNA reads TGTGCCAGCAACCTGGGGGGGCGTAACGGGGAGCTGTTTTTT.

This clonotype has only a few counts. The rearrangement links TRBV4-3 to TRBJ1-5, with no clear D. This CDR3 contains 15 residues. The germline V and J ends were trimmed by 0 bases and 0 bases, with 6 bases remaining between them. Germline CDR1 reads LGHNA; CDR2 reads YSLEER. The CDR3 loop reads CASSQDWYSNQPQHF. The CDR3 bases are TGCGCCAGCAGCCAAGATTGGTATAGCAATCAGCCCCAGCATTTT.

Many counts were recorded for this clonotype. This chain joins TRBV7-6 and TRBJ2-1; 8 positions match TRBD2. Germline-derived CDR1 and CDR2 are SGHVS and FNYEAQ. Trimming took 4 bases from V and 6 from J; bases not matched to a gene: 5. The CDR3 runs to 14 residues. DNA for the CDR3: TGTGCCAGCAGCTGGGGACTAGTTGGCAATGAGCAGTTCTTC. Encoded protein: CASSWGLVGNEQFF.